These 6 T cell receptor beta chains were sequenced from one sample in a study of blood T cell repertoires in COVID-19. This table comes from immunoSEQ multiplex PCR, and its TCRdb copy is limited to in-frame clones, with some not included. The repertoire holds more than 80,000 clones, with approximately 82% as singletons. Sequencing input: peripheral blood. The source is a man aged 50 or older with active or convalescent COVID-19.

This clone was recorded once. This chain links TRBV5-6 with TRBJ1-2, with D possibly TRBD1 on 6 matching bases. The V end was cut by 2 bases, the J end by 4 bases, with 15 bases between. CDR1 SGHDT and CDR2 YYEEEE come from the germline V gene. This CDR3 spans 15 amino acids. The CDR3 region has the DNA TGTGCCAGCAGCTTTAAGGGGGGGGCTGCCTATGGCTACACCTTC. It encodes CASSFKGGAAYGYTF.

V is TRBV6-6 and J is TRBJ1-3, with TRBD1 identical over 11 bases. Trimming took 2 bases from V and 8 from J; bases not matched to a gene: 2. The CDR3 contains 14 residues. Germline V lookup: CDR1 MNHNY, CDR2 SVGAGI (reference sequence). CDR3 DNA sequence: TGTGCCAGCAGTTACGGGACAGGGGGGGACACCATATATTTT. This codes for CASSYGTGGDTIYF.

The chain carries TRBV28 and TRBJ2-5, with D possibly TRBD1 on 7 matching bases. CDR1 and CDR2 from the germline V gene are MDHEN and SYDVKM. V lost 6 bases and J 5 bases, leaving 19 bases between the germline ends. The CDR3 consists of 15 residues. CDR3 coding DNA: TGTGCCAGCAGGAAAGACAGGGTTGGGGGGGAGACCCAGTACTTC. It translates to CASRKDRVGGETQYF.

The sample holds one count of this clone. CDR3 in amino acids: CARTSGGSYEQYF. CDR3 DNA sequence: TGTGCCAGGACTAGCGGGGGGTCCTACGAGCAGTACTTC. This chain joins TRBV15 and TRBJ2-7; 14 nucleotides match TRBD2. From germline, CDR1 is LNHNV and CDR2 YYDKDF (reference sequence). CDR3 length: 13 amino acids. Losses at the gene ends were 10 bases for V and 1 base for J; bases not matched to a gene: 0.

This clone was counted a single time. DNA of the CDR3: TGTGCCAGCAATAGGGGTTTTAGCACAGATACGCAGTATTTT. Translation: CASNRGFSTDTQYF. The chain is built from TRBV7-2 and TRBJ2-3; the D gene is possibly TRBD1 (5 bases). The V end lost 7 bases, the J end lost 0 bases, and 11 bases lay between the germline ends. The length of the CDR3 is 14 residues. Germline CDR1 is SGHTA and CDR2 is FQGNSA.

There are a few counts of this clone. The rearrangement links TRBV3-1 (or the pseudogene TRBV3-2) to TRBJ1-5, with 9 nucleotides matching TRBD1. After removal of 4 bases from V and 7 bases from J, the junction contained 5 bases not matched to a gene. Germline CDR1 reads LGHDT; CDR2 reads YNNKEL (reference sequence). The CDR3 is 14 amino acids. CDR3 sequence reads: CASSPGTGPQPQHF. The CDR3 region has the DNA TGTGCCAGCAGCCCTGGGACAGGGCCACAGCCCCAGCATTTT.